This is a list of T cell receptor beta chains from one sample in a study of monozygotic twins with inflammatory bowel disease. TCRdb reprocessed the 5' RACE reads, with one entry per CDR3 protein and no DNA. This sample's table reports around 40,000 distinct CDR3 sequences. The sample consisted of blood. These receptors originate from a human donor with ulcerative colitis or Crohn's disease, or a healthy co-twin of an affected twin (not recorded which). Both conserved end residues are part of each CDR3. Only some rows state a clone size, as once, few, many or a class for expanded clones.

V	size	J	CDR3
TRBV12-3/TRBV12-4	NA	TRBJ1-4	CASSTRQGSVEKLFF
TRBV20-1	NA	TRBJ1-6	CSAEKTGLYSPLHF
TRBV6-5	NA	TRBJ1-2	CASSRTDVGGYTF
TRBV20-1	NA	TRBJ2-5	CSATGWGVETQYF
TRBV15	NA	TRBJ2-1	CATSRDFSGRLSYNEQFF
TRBV11-2	NA	TRBJ2-1	CASSATGRGPYNEQFF
TRBV7-3	NA	TRBJ2-5	CASSLGSGPQETQYF
TRBV5-4	medium-sized	TRBJ2-5	CASSLRGRVQETQYF
TRBV5-1	NA	TRBJ2-3	CASSLGGRTDTQYF
TRBV7-2	NA	TRBJ2-1	CASSRDRDSYNEQFF
TRBV5-1	NA	TRBJ1-2	CASSLDGTGVGYTF
TRBV30	NA	TRBJ1-1	CAWSVQGYTEAFF
TRBV3-1	NA	TRBJ2-7	CASSGRDRGRYEQYF
TRBV12-3/TRBV12-4	NA	TRBJ1-5	CASSPDRNQPQHF
TRBV11-2	NA	TRBJ2-5	CASSLEDRRTQYF
TRBV5-1	NA	TRBJ2-1	CASSLLPGNNEQFF
TRBV12-3/TRBV12-4	NA	TRBJ1-5	CASSLAGISNQPQHF
TRBV28	NA	TRBJ2-7	CASTPGANEQYF
TRBV25-1	NA	TRBJ1-1	CASRRQGEAFF
TRBV9	NA	TRBJ2-5	CASSVSAGSFETQYF
TRBV15	NA	TRBJ1-4	CATSRDLDSGKLFF
TRBV20-1	NA	TRBJ1-3	CSARDPPGQGLGNTIYF
TRBV20-1	NA	TRBJ2-1	CSARDLMRAMHNEQFF
TRBV7-8	NA	TRBJ2-7	CASTPGGWSGGEQYF
TRBV20-1	NA	TRBJ2-4	CSASQSLAKNIQYF
TRBV4-1	NA	TRBJ2-1	CASSQRGAGELREQFF
TRBV7-9	NA	TRBJ1-3	CASSFDRRSSGNTIYF
TRBV28	NA	TRBJ1-2	CASSLGTATYGYTF
TRBV6-4	NA	TRBJ1-4	CASTNDDGGNEKLFF
TRBV5-1	NA	TRBJ2-1	CASSLAAGAEQFF
TRBV20-1	NA	TRBJ2-7	CSARAGNLRAYEQYF
TRBV6-5	NA	TRBJ1-3	CASRQGFGNTIYF
TRBV5-1	NA	TRBJ2-1	CASSRGRDYLANEQFF
TRBV29-1	NA	TRBJ1-3	CSVGSSGAGNTIYF
TRBV11-2	NA	TRBJ2-1	CASSSGDQQKLEQFF
TRBV6-5	NA	TRBJ1-1	CASSPTLGTEAFF
TRBV20-1	NA	TRBJ2-3	CSARWGDTQYF
TRBV12-3/TRBV12-4	NA	TRBJ2-7	CASSDQGVEQYF
TRBV15	NA	TRBJ1-5	CATSRKNGNQPQHF
TRBV2	NA	TRBJ2-3	CASTGGHTQYF
TRBV11-2	NA	TRBJ1-1	CASSLVAAPGQGAGAEAFF
TRBV5-1	NA	TRBJ2-1	CASSLDPGQAYNEQFF
TRBV5-1	NA	TRBJ1-2	CASSPGGADSYTF
TRBV5-1	NA	TRBJ1-1	CASSLETGTEAFF
TRBV25-1	NA	TRBJ1-4	CASSEGRTWSEKLFF
TRBV9	NA	TRBJ1-2	CASSPLGGYGYTF
TRBV20-1	NA	TRBJ1-5	CSARGWEGSQPQHF
TRBV20-1	NA	TRBJ1-1	CSALRENTEAFF
TRBV7-9	NA	TRBJ2-5	CASSLAERQETQYF
TRBV7-3	NA	TRBJ2-1	CASSPLADNEQFF
TRBV15	NA	TRBJ1-1	CAQRRESYTEAFF
TRBV5-4	NA	TRBJ2-7	CASSLGGGGKLHEQYF
TRBV12-5	NA	TRBJ2-7	CASGWGGKGRAGGRVDEQYF